This is a list of T cell receptor beta chains from one sample in a study of lymphopenia after photon versus proton radiotherapy. Assay used: immunoSEQ multiplex PCR; TCRdb lists only in-frame clones, some missing. This table has about 70,000 clones, over 70% appearing once. Sequenced material: peripheral blood, taken from a patient treated with proton-based radiotherapy. The receptors shown here come from a man older than 75 with esophageal cancer. CDR3s include the opening cysteine and the closing phenylalanine or tryptophan.

CDR3,length,V,J
CASSEVRTSGELFF,14,TRBV6-1,TRBJ2-2
CASSLGTGPGFEQYF,15,TRBV7-2,TRBJ2-7
CSATEGGTGELFF,13,TRBV29-1,TRBJ2-2
CASRTWNTEAFF,12,TRBV6-1,TRBJ1-1
CASSAGLADTYEQYF,15,TRBV5-4,TRBJ2-7
CASSEGTEGVRETQYF,16,TRBV25-1,TRBJ2-5
CASSLGDRSYNEQFF,15,TRBV5-1,TRBJ2-1
CASRGTGAQAGESPLHF,17,TRBV5-1,TRBJ1-6
CASSQPNQPQHF,12,TRBV6-5,TRBJ1-5
CASSIGRALYYGYTF,15,TRBV19,TRBJ1-2
CSVGSGGQETQYF,13,TRBV29-1,TRBJ2-5
CASSLGLGTGLGNTIYF,17,TRBV7-9,TRBJ1-3
CASSPDRVRGNEKLFF,16,TRBV18,TRBJ1-4
CASSPPGTASAGYTF,15,TRBV7-9,TRBJ1-2
CASSLLGGTQYF,12,TRBV13,TRBJ2-3
CSVAGLDYGYTF,12,TRBV29-1,TRBJ1-2
CASSNLEFGELFF,13,TRBV11-3,TRBJ2-2
CSVEAGLNTEAFF,13,TRBV29-1,TRBJ1-1
CASSDSGDSPLHF,13,TRBV9,TRBJ1-6
CASSPGRSENTEAFF,15,TRBV18,TRBJ1-1
CASSRDNKNIQYF,13,TRBV4-3,TRBJ2-4
CASSPSRLGSGQVYGYTF,18,TRBV7-3,TRBJ1-2
CASSTRGGYTDTQYF,15,TRBV5-6,TRBJ2-3
CAWILGLSGFSTEAFF,16,TRBV30,TRBJ1-1
CASSSYPRTDYLYNEQFF,18,TRBV7-2,TRBJ2-1
CASSPEGNSPLHF,13,TRBV5-1,TRBJ1-6
CASQGTAYEKLFF,13,TRBV6-6,TRBJ1-4
CASDGGGQGEETQYF,15,TRBV11-2,TRBJ2-5
CATTNNIASGNTIYF,15,TRBV2,TRBJ1-3
CASSLRLGLAGGYEQYF,17,TRBV7-2,TRBJ2-7
CASSLRTGGLKPF,13,TRBV2,TRBJ1-1
CASRPGLGGSYEQYF,15,TRBV5-1,TRBJ2-7
CASSLGSSMSGNTIYF,16,TRBV5-1,TRBJ1-3
CASSIVAGGPNEQYF,15,TRBV19,TRBJ2-7
CASSQESQETQYF,13,TRBV4-2,TRBJ2-5
CASSPTGGLGETQYF,15,TRBV7-3,TRBJ2-5
CASSFWVDTGELFF,14,TRBV7-2,TRBJ2-2
CASSQALRQFEKLFF,15,TRBV4-1,TRBJ1-4
CASRRAEGYQETQYF,15,TRBV6-1,TRBJ2-5
CASSPGTLQETQYF,14,TRBV5-4,TRBJ2-5